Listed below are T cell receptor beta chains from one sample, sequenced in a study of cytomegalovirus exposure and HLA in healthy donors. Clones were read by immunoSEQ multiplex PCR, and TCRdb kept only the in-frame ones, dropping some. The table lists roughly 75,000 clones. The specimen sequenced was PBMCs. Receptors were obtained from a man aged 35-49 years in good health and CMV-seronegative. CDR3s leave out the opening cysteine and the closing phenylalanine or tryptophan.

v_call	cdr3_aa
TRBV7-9	ASSLVLQETQY
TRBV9	ASSAPLTGVGYT
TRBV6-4	ASSETYRGSYGYT
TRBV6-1	ASSEDGTGAEAF
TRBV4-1	ASSQGWGATNEKLF
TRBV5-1	ASSLSSGSYTEAF
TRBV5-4	ASSFRSGYEQY
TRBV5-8	ASSLGVYSSGANVLT
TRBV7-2	ASRRTGTGFQGEQF
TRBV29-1	SVGMGGAVGELF
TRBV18	ASSPGQARRRYGYT
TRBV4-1	ASSQEALSSYNSPLH
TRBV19	ASSTGDGNEKLF
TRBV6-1	ASSMGQDTYEQY
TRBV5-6	ASSYLRGGRRTGELF
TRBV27	ASQQGALIGVLT
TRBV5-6	ASSFGQENYEQY
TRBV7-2	ASSLSPGQDIGNQPQH
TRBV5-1	ASSLGLAGGPRETQY
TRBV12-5	ASGYPSWEAQY
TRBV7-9	ASSLRDTGDYGYT
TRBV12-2	ASRQTPGGKEY
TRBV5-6	ASRSGGHLGYT
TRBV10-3	AISERATNEKLF
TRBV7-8	ASSLVGSGREQPQH
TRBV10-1	ASRYITGTSGRKGQRVNTDTQY
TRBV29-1	SAGARYTDTQY
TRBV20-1	SAWRDYEQY